Sequencing of this T cell receptor (beta chain) was carried out in a study of shared clonotypes between healthy human individuals. Overall study: Each donor's CD8 memory used one plate, CD8 naive two, each CD4 subset three.

Regarding the study as a whole: Relative to clonotypes present in all four donors, those not shared had lower generation probabilities.

TCRdb's copy holds only in-frame clones and misses some; the assay was immunoSEQ multiplex PCR. The repertoire holds millions of clones, with more than 85% as singletons. As regards this clone: Its matching antigen is unknown.

CD8 cells regarded as naive lacked CD45RO, were positively chosen for CCR7, and omitted terminally differentiated effector memory CD45RA+ cells. Sequencing was performed on naive CD8+ T cells from PBMCs. This sequence originates from a man aged 18 to 35 in good health. Some clones in this sample may be carry-over from other donors' samples.

CDR3: CASSHLQGDYGYTF. The CDR3 nucleotides read TGTGCCAGCAGCCACCTACAGGGAGACTATGGCTACACCTTC. V is TRBV14 and J is TRBJ1-2, with D perhaps TRBD1 (6 bases). Trimming took 3 bases from V and 3 from J, leaving 11 bases between them. The CDR3 has 14 residues. The germline V gene has CDR1 SGHDN and CDR2 FVKESK.